Included here is one T cell receptor beta chain sequence, with context. What it recognizes is unknown. The sample belongs to a study of cytomegalovirus exposure and HLA in healthy donors. Study observations and caveats: In a later analysis, a genetic analysis reported fewer productive-TCR N-insertions in an Asian-associated ancestry cluster than the cohort average. According to a later analysis, most TCR beta chains associated with CMV appeared HLA-restricted. Earlier results showed most TCR beta V segments being productive about 87% or about 30% of the time.

The CDR3 runs 16 residues. The V end lost 4 bases, the J end lost 8 bases, and 26 bases lay between the germline ends. CDR1 is GTSNPN, CDR2 SVGIG, per germline (reference sequence). Each donor was nominally healthy when sampled (though unrecorded immune exposures were likely). The primer mix had 60 Vbeta and 13 Jbeta primers. TCRdb's table, derived via immunoSEQ multiplex PCR, lists solely in-frame clones and lacks some. This repertoire shows 200,000 or so clones, over 75% found once; its top ten account for roughly 0.1%. The sample comprised PBMCs. The J gene is TRBJ1-2, the V gene TRBV30; perhaps TRBD1 as D (6 bases). This sequence originates from a boy aged 2 to 10 in good health and CMV-seronegative. The CDR3: CAWNYFAGVWGGGYTF. Here the CDR3 DNA reads TGTGCCTGGAACTATTTCGCAGGGGTGTGGGGTGGCGGCTACACCTTC.